This entry features one T cell receptor beta chain sequence. Assay used: immunoSEQ multiplex PCR; TCRdb lists only in-frame clones, some missing. The sample yields over 450,000 clones, roughly nine tenths seen once. This entry comes from a study of blood T cell repertoires in COVID-19. The CDR3 sequence is 14 residues long. In germline, CDR1 is MNHEY, CDR2 SMNVEV (reference sequence). The germline V and J ends were trimmed by 4 bases and 6 bases, with 16 bases remaining between them. The chain carries TRBV27 and TRBJ2-7, with a weak D call TRBD2 (5 bases). The TCR sequence derives from a young man with COVID-19, enrolled during active disease. The specimen sequenced was peripheral blood. The chain's CDR3 is CASSSAGSKREQYF. CDR3 coding DNA: TGTGCCAGCAGTTCCGCGGGTAGCAAACGCGAGCAGTACTTC.